This TCR beta chain emerged from a study of identical twins. In germline, CDR1 is MGHRA, CDR2 YSYEKL. The V and J ends lost 4 bases and 0 bases respectively, with 13 bases between them. This CDR3 region has 16 residues. TCRdb analysed the 5' RACE reads with MiXCR anew, one entry per CDR3 protein. The sample consists of roughly 630,000 distinct CDR3 sequences, 7.1% of them appearing once. This clonotype showed up many times. This sample also belongs to another study, concerning yellow fever vaccine responses in identical twins.

This sequence originates from a woman aged 18-29 years in good health. Specimen: PBMCs. This chain links TRBV4-1 with TRBJ1-3; no definite D call. The CDR3 loop is CASSRPDGPSGNTIYF. DNA for the CDR3: TGCGCCAGCAGCCGACCCGACGGGCCCTCTGGAAACACCATATATTTT.